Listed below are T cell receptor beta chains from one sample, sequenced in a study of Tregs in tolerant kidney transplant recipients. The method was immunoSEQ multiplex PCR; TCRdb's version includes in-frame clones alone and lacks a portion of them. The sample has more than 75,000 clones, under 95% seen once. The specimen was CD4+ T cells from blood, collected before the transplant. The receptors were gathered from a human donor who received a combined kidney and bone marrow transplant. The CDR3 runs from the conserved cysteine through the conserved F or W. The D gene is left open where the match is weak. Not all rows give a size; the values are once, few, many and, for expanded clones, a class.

CDR3: CAGSGGASDTQYF; DNA: TGTGCCGGTAGCGGGGGGGCCAGTGATACGCAGTATTTT; D: TRBD2; size: -; V: TRBV28; J: TRBJ2-3; length: 13
CDR3: CASSQGIGDGGYTF; DNA: TGTGCCAGCAGCCAAGGGATCGGGGATGGTGGCTACACCTTC; D: -; size: -; V: TRBV14; J: TRBJ1-2; length: 14
CDR3: CASRLQREVDEQFF; DNA: TGTGCAAGTCGCTTGCAGCGGGAAGTGGATGAGCAGTTCTTC; D: -; size: -; V: TRBV12-2; J: TRBJ2-1; length: 14
CDR3: CASSPSTGRHSPLHF; DNA: TGCGCCAGCAGCCCGTCGACAGGGAGGCATTCCCCCCTCCACTTT; D: TRBD1; size: -; V: TRBV5-1; J: TRBJ1-6; length: 15
CDR3: CASSLTGGRGPNTQYF; DNA: TGTGCCAGCAGCTTAACTGGCGGGAGAGGTCCCAATACGCAGTATTTT; D: TRBD2; size: -; V: TRBV7-3; J: TRBJ2-3; length: 16
CDR3: CASSPGTSGTGELFF; DNA: TGCGCCAGCAGCCCCGGGACTAGCGGGACCGGGGAGCTGTTTTTT; D: TRBD2; size: -; V: TRBV5-1; J: TRBJ2-2; length: 15
CDR3: CASSFGQVYGYTF; DNA: TGTGCCAGCAGCTTTGGACAGGTCTATGGCTACACCTTC; D: TRBD1; size: -; V: TRBV7-9; J: TRBJ1-2; length: 13
CDR3: CSAPDNEQFF; DNA: TGCAGTGCGCCGGACAATGAGCAGTTCTTC; D: -; size: -; V: TRBV20-1; J: TRBJ2-1; length: 10
CDR3: CASSFVSVNGGPNTEAFF; DNA: TGTGCCAGCAGCTTCGTCTCGGTAAACGGGGGACCGAACACTGAAGCTTTCTTT; D: -; size: -; V: TRBV27; J: TRBJ1-1; length: 18
CDR3: CASSLGGNGNYGYTF; DNA: TGCGCCAGCAGCTTAGGGGGAAACGGTAACTATGGCTACACCTTC; D: -; size: -; V: TRBV5-1; J: TRBJ1-2; length: 15
CDR3: CASSPFGAGDSYEQYF; DNA: TGTGCCAGCAGCCCGTTTGGAGCGGGGGACTCCTACGAGCAGTACTTC; D: TRBD2; size: -; V: TRBV5-4; J: TRBJ2-7; length: 16
CDR3: CASSFRQGVEKLFF; DNA: TGTGCCAGCAGTTTCCGACAGGGAGTAGAAAAACTGTTTTTT; D: TRBD1; size: -; V: TRBV6-5; J: TRBJ1-4; length: 14
CDR3: CAIRAGTGDYEQYF; DNA: TGTGCCATCAGAGCCGGGACAGGAGATTACGAGCAGTACTTC; D: TRBD1; size: -; V: TRBV10-3; J: TRBJ2-7; length: 14
CDR3: CASSLTGNNQPQHF; DNA: TGTGCCAGCAGCCTGACAGGGAACAATCAGCCCCAGCATTTT; D: TRBD1; size: -; V: TRBV7-9; J: TRBJ1-5; length: 14
CDR3: CASSSTGDPGELFF; DNA: TGTGCCAGCTCGTCGACAGGGGATCCCGGGGAGCTGTTTTTT; D: TRBD1; size: -; V: TRBV19; J: TRBJ2-2; length: 14
CDR3: CASSRNAGQIYEQYF; DNA: TGTGCCAGCAGTCGTAACGCGGGGCAGATCTACGAGCAGTACTTC; D: -; size: -; V: TRBV7-2; J: TRBJ2-7; length: 15
CDR3: CASSYSTDSTDTQYF; DNA: TGTGCCAGCAGTTACTCGACTGATAGCACAGATACGCAGTATTTT; D: -; size: -; V: TRBV6-5; J: TRBJ2-3; length: 15
CDR3: CASSGLAEHNEQFF; DNA: TGCGCCAGCTCGGGACTAGCGGAACACAATGAGCAGTTCTTC; D: TRBD2; size: -; V: TRBV5-1; J: TRBJ2-1; length: 14
CDR3: CASSLAGQGYEQYF; DNA: TGTGCCAGCAGCTTAGCGGGACAGGGTTACGAGCAGTACTTC; D: TRBD1; size: -; V: TRBV7-2; J: TRBJ2-7; length: 14
CDR3: CASSQSPGQGREKLFF; DNA: TGCGCCAGCAGCCAGTCACCGGGACAGGGCCGTGAAAAACTGTTTTTT; D: TRBD1; size: -; V: TRBV5-1; J: TRBJ1-4; length: 16
CDR3: CASSLTASGRISYNEQFF; DNA: TGTGCCAGCAGCTTAACGGCTAGCGGGCGAATATCCTACAATGAGCAGTTCTTC; D: TRBD2; size: -; V: TRBV7-3; J: TRBJ2-1; length: 18
CDR3: CAWIRDLILNTEAFF; DNA: TGTGCCTGGATCCGGGACTTAATTCTAAACACTGAAGCTTTCTTT; D: -; size: -; V: TRBV30; J: TRBJ1-1; length: 15
CDR3: CASSPSGEETQYF; DNA: TGTGCCAGCTCACCGTCAGGGGAGGAGACCCAGTACTTC; D: -; size: -; V: TRBV18; J: TRBJ2-5; length: 13
CDR3: CASSPWTANYGYTF; DNA: TGTGCCAGCAGCCCGTGGACAGCGAACTATGGCTACACCTTC; D: -; size: -; V: TRBV7-8; J: TRBJ1-2; length: 14
CDR3: CAWSLRGANEQFF; DNA: TGTGCCTGGAGCCTCCGCGGAGCTAATGAGCAGTTCTTC; D: -; size: few; V: TRBV30; J: TRBJ2-1; length: 13
CDR3: CASSLGRYEQYF; DNA: TGTGCCAGCAGTTTAGGGAGGTACGAGCAGTACTTC; D: -; size: -; V: TRBV28; J: TRBJ2-7; length: 12
CDR3: CASSYQPELYEQYF; DNA: TGTGCCAGCAGTTATCAACCCGAACTCTACGAGCAGTACTTC; D: -; size: -; V: TRBV6-6; J: TRBJ2-7; length: 14
CDR3: CASSLGGQALQETQYF; DNA: TGCGCCAGCAGCTTGGGGGGACAGGCCCTACAAGAGACCCAGTACTTC; D: TRBD1; size: -; V: TRBV5-1; J: TRBJ2-5; length: 16
CDR3: CASSIAQLFTGELFF; DNA: TGTGCCAGCAGCATCGCGCAATTGTTCACCGGGGAGCTGTTTTTT; D: -; size: once; V: TRBV7-9; J: TRBJ2-2; length: 15
CDR3: CASSRRTGGRTDTQYF; DNA: TGTGCCAGCAGCCGTCGGACAGGGGGACGCACAGATACGCAGTATTTT; D: TRBD1; size: -; V: TRBV6-6; J: TRBJ2-3; length: 16
CDR3: CASSSSGANSPLHF; DNA: TGTGCCAGCAGCTCCTCGGGTGCAAATTCACCCCTCCACTTT; D: -; size: -; V: TRBV11-2; J: TRBJ1-6; length: 14
CDR3: CASSFTSGGANEQFF; DNA: TGTGCCAGCAGCTTCACTAGCGGGGGGGCTAATGAGCAGTTCTTC; D: TRBD2; size: -; V: TRBV11-2; J: TRBJ2-1; length: 15
CDR3: CASSASRQGKNSPLHF; DNA: TGTGCCAGCAGTGCGTCCCGACAGGGAAAGAATTCACCCCTCCACTTT; D: TRBD1; size: -; V: TRBV2; J: TRBJ1-6; length: 16
CDR3: CASSPLSAGGPHEQFF; DNA: TGTGCCAGCAGCCCGCTATCGGCGGGAGGGCCCCATGAGCAGTTCTTC; D: TRBD2; size: once; V: TRBV7-2; J: TRBJ2-1; length: 16
CDR3: CASSRTVLYGYTF; DNA: TGTGCCAGCAGTCGGACAGTCCTCTATGGCTACACCTTC; D: -; size: -; V: TRBV28; J: TRBJ1-2; length: 13